The rows below give T cell receptor beta chains drawn from one sample of a study of control samples from healthy donors and cancer patients. The table came from immunoSEQ multiplex PCR; TCRdb's copy has only in-frame clones and leaves some out. Of around 84,000 clones in the sample, around 84% are singletons; the top ten hold around 10%. The sequenced material came from PBMCs. These receptors came from a man between 60 and 75 years old with head and neck cancer. CDR3s include the opening cysteine and the closing phenylalanine or tryptophan. Each record gives: J gene, V gene, D gene, clone size, CDR3 protein, CDR3 DNA. D genes are given only for firm matches. The listing skips clone size in some rows; elsewhere it reads once, few, many or a size class.

j_gene: TRBJ2-3; v_gene: TRBV7-2; d_gene: TRBD2; abundance: once; CDR3aa: CASSRLLAGNTDTQYF; CDR3nt: TGTGCCAGCAGCCGTCTACTAGCGGGAAACACAGATACGCAGTATTTT
j_gene: TRBJ2-3; v_gene: TRBV5-1; d_gene: TRBD2; abundance: .; CDR3aa: CASSSRGLAGGLTDTQYF; CDR3nt: TGCGCCAGCAGCTCGCGCGGACTAGCGGGAGGGCTGACAGATACGCAGTATTTT
j_gene: TRBJ2-3; v_gene: TRBV10-3; d_gene: TRBD2; abundance: .; CDR3aa: CALREASGVTDTQYF; CDR3nt: TGTGCCCTTAGGGAGGCTAGCGGGGTCACAGATACGCAGTATTTT
j_gene: TRBJ2-2; v_gene: TRBV5-5; d_gene: .; abundance: once; CDR3aa: CASSLAAGVDTGELFF; CDR3nt: TGTGCCAGCAGCTTGGCGGCTGGGGTGGACACCGGGGAGCTGTTTTTT
j_gene: TRBJ2-3; v_gene: TRBV29-1; d_gene: .; abundance: once; CDR3aa: CSLLLQGPGVPQYF; CDR3nt: TGCAGCCTTCTGCTGCAAGGTCCCGGCGTCCCGCAGTATTTT
j_gene: TRBJ2-1; v_gene: TRBV3-1/TRBV3-2; d_gene: .; abundance: .; CDR3aa: CASSPRRAFNEQFF; CDR3nt: TGTGCCAGCAGCCCTCGGAGGGCTTTCAATGAGCAGTTCTTC
j_gene: TRBJ1-5; v_gene: TRBV15; d_gene: .; abundance: .; CDR3aa: CATSRGLGRDRADQPQHF; CDR3nt: TGTGCCACCAGCAGAGGGTTAGGCCGGGACCGTGCAGATCAGCCCCAGCATTTT
j_gene: TRBJ1-6; v_gene: TRBV27; d_gene: TRBD1; abundance: few; CDR3aa: CASRPTGAGSPLHF; CDR3nt: TGTGCCAGCAGGCCCACAGGGGCGGGTTCACCCCTCCACTTT
j_gene: TRBJ2-3; v_gene: TRBV5-1; d_gene: .; abundance: few; CDR3aa: CASSLDGRGTDTQYF; CDR3nt: TGCGCCAGCAGCTTGGACGGCAGGGGCACAGATACGCAGTATTTT
j_gene: TRBJ1-6; v_gene: TRBV21-1; d_gene: .; abundance: .; CDR3aa: CASSKNSPLHF; CDR3nt: TGTGCCAGCAGCAAAAACTCACCCCTCCACTTT
j_gene: TRBJ1-2; v_gene: TRBV5-5; d_gene: .; abundance: .; CDR3aa: CASSLRVDARGYTF; CDR3nt: TGTGCCAGCAGCTTGCGGGTCGACGCACGTGGCTACACCTTC
j_gene: TRBJ2-3; v_gene: TRBV9; d_gene: TRBD2; abundance: .; CDR3aa: CASSLSGGLATDTQYF; CDR3nt: TGTGCCAGCAGCCTGAGTGGGGGACTAGCCACAGATACGCAGTATTTT
j_gene: TRBJ2-5; v_gene: TRBV5-6; d_gene: .; abundance: .; CDR3aa: CASSLWVLGWLSPQETQYF; CDR3nt: TGTGCCAGCAGCTTATGGGTATTGGGTTGGCTCAGCCCCCAAGAGACCCAGTACTTC
j_gene: TRBJ1-5; v_gene: TRBV2; d_gene: TRBD1; abundance: .; CDR3aa: CASSEGDSLQPQHF; CDR3nt: TGTGCCAGCAGTGAAGGGGACAGCCTTCAGCCCCAGCATTTT
j_gene: TRBJ2-5; v_gene: TRBV28; d_gene: .; abundance: once; CDR3aa: CASSHPRAGETQYF; CDR3nt: TGTGCCAGCAGCCACCCCCGCGCTGGGGAGACCCAGTACTTC
j_gene: TRBJ2-1; v_gene: TRBV20-1; d_gene: .; abundance: .; CDR3aa: CSASGPLRQQFF; CDR3nt: TGCAGTGCTAGTGGACCACTTAGACAGCAGTTCTTC
j_gene: TRBJ2-7; v_gene: TRBV27; d_gene: TRBD2; abundance: .; CDR3aa: CASSFSSPVGGTSGGRYEQYF; CDR3nt: TGTGCCAGCAGTTTTTCGAGCCCCGTTGGTGGGACTAGCGGGGGTCGCTACGAGCAGTACTTC
j_gene: TRBJ2-1; v_gene: TRBV3-1/TRBV3-2; d_gene: TRBD2; abundance: .; CDR3aa: CASSQMTSGSKGEQFF; CDR3nt: TGTGCCAGCAGCCAGATGACTAGCGGGAGCAAGGGTGAGCAGTTCTTC
j_gene: TRBJ1-4; v_gene: TRBV15; d_gene: .; abundance: .; CDR3aa: CATSRAQGSHNEKLFF; CDR3nt: TGTGCCACCAGCAGAGCTCAGGGGTCACATAATGAAAAACTGTTTTTT
j_gene: TRBJ2-3; v_gene: TRBV10-2; d_gene: .; abundance: .; CDR3aa: CASRETSPSTDTQYF; CDR3nt: TGCGCCAGCAGAGAGACTAGTCCGAGCACAGATACGCAGTATTTT
j_gene: TRBJ2-1; v_gene: TRBV28; d_gene: TRBD2; abundance: .; CDR3aa: CASSSLLAAAFYNEQFF; CDR3nt: TGTGCCAGCAGTTCTTTACTAGCGGCAGCCTTTTACAATGAGCAGTTCTTC
j_gene: TRBJ2-7; v_gene: TRBV7-9; d_gene: TRBD1; abundance: .; CDR3aa: CASSPGQAREQYF; CDR3nt: TGTGCCAGCAGCCCGGGACAGGCCAGAGAGCAGTACTTC
j_gene: TRBJ2-1; v_gene: TRBV30; d_gene: TRBD2; abundance: .; CDR3aa: CAWSGLAGSSYNEQFF; CDR3nt: TGTGCCTGGAGCGGACTAGCGGGGAGCTCCTACAATGAGCAGTTCTTC
j_gene: TRBJ2-3; v_gene: TRBV13; d_gene: TRBD2; abundance: .; CDR3aa: CASSLGASGIGTDTQYF; CDR3nt: TGTGCCAGCAGCTTAGGAGCTAGCGGGATCGGCACAGATACGCAGTATTTT
j_gene: TRBJ1-5; v_gene: TRBV5-6; d_gene: .; abundance: .; CDR3aa: CASSLGLGSNQPQHF; CDR3nt: TGTGCCAGCAGCTTGGGCCTCGGGAGCAATCAGCCCCAGCATTTT
j_gene: TRBJ2-5; v_gene: TRBV30; d_gene: TRBD1; abundance: .; CDR3aa: CAWSVPPSRGTGQETQYF; CDR3nt: TGTGCCTGGAGTGTACCGCCATCTCGGGGGACAGGCCAAGAGACCCAGTACTTC
j_gene: TRBJ2-3; v_gene: TRBV9; d_gene: .; abundance: .; CDR3aa: CASSSRSDIGTQYF; CDR3nt: TGTGCCAGCAGCTCCCGGTCAGATATAGGTACGCAGTATTTT